Below, 30 T cell receptor beta chains from the same sample are listed, as sequenced in a study of cytomegalovirus exposure and HLA in healthy donors. The PCR ran on 60 Vbeta and 13 Jbeta primers. The table came from immunoSEQ multiplex PCR; TCRdb's copy has only in-frame clones and leaves some out. The repertoire includes around 150,000 clones, about 80% of them detected once, and approximately 2.1% sits in the top ten. Source material: PBMCs. The receptors derive from a man aged 25-40 years in good health and CMV-seronegative.

This sequence joins TRBV28 and TRBJ2-1; D is uncertain. The CDR3 consists of 11 residues. Germline loops: CDR1 MDHEN, CDR2 SYDVKM. The ends were cut back, 7 bases at V and 7 bases at J, with 8 bases in the middle. The CDR3 loop is CASTSRNEQFF. The CDR3 nucleotides read TGTGCCAGCACTAGTAGAAATGAGCAGTTCTTC.

V and J are TRBV7-2 and TRBJ1-2, with TRBD1 matching 7 bases. The CDR3 loop spans 12 amino acids. Germline V lookup: CDR1 SGHTA, CDR2 FQGNSA. With 3 bases clipped from V and 6 bases from J, the junction kept 1 base outside the gene matches. The CDR3 bases are TGTGCCAGCAGCTTGGACAGGAATGGCTACACCTTC. Its translation is CASSLDRNGYTF.

The chain combines TRBV5-1 with TRBJ2-5; 9 nucleotides agree with TRBD1. The J call may be wrong; the DNA end is better matched by TRBJ2-7. CDR3 length: 16 amino acids. Germline CDR1 reads SGHRS; CDR2 reads YFSETQ. CDR3 protein: CASSREPGQGAYEQYF. Written as DNA, the CDR3 is TGCGCCAGCAGCCGCGAACCGGGACAGGGAGCCTACGAGCAGTACTTC.

This chain's CDR3 is CSVDPGSDTQYF. The CDR3 bases are TGCAGCGTTGACCCGGGGTCAGATACGCAGTATTTT. V gene TRBV29-1 combines with J gene TRBJ2-3; D may be TRBD2 (5 bases). Germline assignment: CDR1 SQVTM and CDR2 ANQGSEA. Trimming removed 3 bases from V and 4 bases from J, with 8 bases in between. This CDR3 region has 12 residues.

CDR3 in amino acids: CATSRDPGTKAFF. In DNA form, the CDR3 reads TGTGCCACCAGCAGAGATCCCGGGACAAAAGCTTTCTTT. The chain combines TRBV15 with TRBJ1-1; possible D gene TRBD1, 6 bases. The V end was cut by 0 bases, the J end by 9 bases, with 11 bases between. The CDR3 spans 13 residues. Germline assignment: CDR1 LNHNV and CDR2 YYDKDF (reference sequence).

This clone turned up a few times. The chain recombines TRBV30 with TRBJ1-4, with 8 positions matching TRBD1. Germline V lookup: CDR1 GTSNPN, CDR2 SVGIG (reference sequence). The CDR3 is 16 residues long. Unmatched junction bases numbered 14, after V lost 3 bases and J lost 8 bases. The CDR3 nucleotides are TGTGCCTGGAGCGACCTCTCCGGCAGGGGGCGCGAAAAACTGTTTTTT. The encoded protein is CAWSDLSGRGREKLFF.

The CDR3 coding sequence is TGTGCCACCAGCAGAGCTCCGGGACAGGGTCTGCGGGACTATGGCTACACCTTC. Amino acids: CATSRAPGQGLRDYGYTF. This chain links TRBV15 with TRBJ1-2, with 9 bases identical to TRBD1. This CDR3 is built from 18 residues. Germline values: CDR1 LNHNV, CDR2 YYDKDF (reference sequence). V shed 1 base and J 3 bases; nucleotides not matched to a gene: 12.

Concerning this clone itself: Its ends do not fully match the called genes, so a read error is possible. The chain links TRBV28 to TRBJ2-3; tentative D call: TRBD2 (7 bases). The CDR3 is made up of 13 amino acids. CDR1 is MDHEN and CDR2 is SYDVKM in the germline V gene. The CDR3 nucleotides read TGTGCCAGCAGTCAACAGGGACCGGGGGGAGGATTTTTT. It specifies CASSQQGPGGGFF.

V is TRBV28 and J is TRBJ2-7; possibly TRBD2 for D (6 bases). The CDR3 is made up of 12 amino acids. Per the germline V gene, CDR1 is MDHEN and CDR2 is SYDVKM. The V end lost 2 bases, the J end lost 6 bases, and 8 bases lay between the germline ends. The CDR3 reads CASSLGEVEQYF. CDR3 in DNA: TGTGCCAGCAGTTTAGGGGAGGTCGAGCAGTACTTC.

The V gene is TRBV6-5, the J gene TRBJ2-7; possibly TRBD2 for D (6 bases). The V gene lost 7 bases and the J gene lost 6 bases, with 19 bases spanning the gap. CDR1 and CDR2 (germline): MNHEY, SVGAGI. The CDR3 contains 14 residues. DNA of the CDR3: TGTGCCAGCAAAACGGGACTCTCTACTCTCGAGCAGTACTTC. It translates to CASKTGLSTLEQYF.

The CDR3 DNA is TGCGCCAGCATCCCACGGACTAGCGGCTACAATGAGCAGTTCTTC. It translates to CASIPRTSGYNEQFF. The rearrangement uses TRBV5-1 and TRBJ2-1, with TRBD2 identical over 10 bases. The CDR3 spans 15 residues. The V and J ends lost 6 bases and 3 bases, in that order; junction bases with no gene match: 6. Germline CDR1 reads SGHRS; CDR2 reads YFSETQ.

Concerning this clone itself: At one of its ends the junction is not consistent with the germline gene, which may arise from a read error. The rearrangement links TRBV6-6 to TRBJ2-1; tentatively, D is TRBD2 (6 bases). The CDR3 contains 15 residues. CDR1 is MNHNY, CDR2 SVGAGI, per germline (reference sequence). Written as DNA, the CDR3 is TGTGCCAGCAGTCACTCCCCGACTAGAATCAATGAGCAGTTCTTC. This encodes CASSHSPTRINEQFF.

The chain is built from TRBV7-2 and TRBJ1-5; D remains ambiguous. This CDR3 is built from 15 residues. V shed 1 base and J shed 5 bases, with 12 bases lying between them. Germline V lookup: CDR1 SGHTA, CDR2 FQGNSA. The CDR3 loop reads CASSLGGWRDQPQHF. DNA for the CDR3: TGTGCCAGCAGCTTAGGTGGCTGGAGGGATCAGCCCCAGCATTTT. The whole variable domain, remainder taken from reference TRBV7-2 and TRBJ1-5, is GAGVSQSPSNKVTEKGKDVELRCDPISGHTALYWYRQSLGQGLEFLIYFQGNSAPDKSGLPSDRFSAERTGGSVSTLTIQRTQQEDSAVYLCASSLGGWRDQPQHFGDGTRLSIL.

This clone was counted a few times. CDR3 loop: CASSRGGDLQPQHF. As DNA, the CDR3 is TGTGCCAGCTCACGGGGCGGGGATCTTCAGCCCCAGCATTTT. The V call is TRBV18, the J call TRBJ1-5; TRBD1 is a possible D gene (5 bases). The germline V and J ends were trimmed by 4 bases and 6 bases, with 13 bases remaining between them. Germline-derived CDR1 and CDR2 are KGHSH and LQKENI. The CDR3 spans 14 residues.

This clone was recorded only once. The chain couples TRBV7-2 to TRBJ2-5; 9 nucleotides align to TRBD2. The CDR3 has 12 residues. J gave up 14 bases and V 5 bases, and 9 bases lay outside the gene matches. Germline V gene data show CDR1 as SGHTA and CDR2 as FQGNSA. The CDR3 sequence is CASSPLAGRAYF. In DNA, the CDR3 is TGTGCCAGCAGCCCGCTAGCGGGGCGAGCTTACTTC.

This chain uses TRBV19 with TRBJ2-5, with a possible D match to TRBD1 (5 bases). The CDR3 is 13 residues long. Trimming pared 7 bases from V and 1 base from J, leaving 10 bases between. The V gene's germline CDR1 is LNHDA and CDR2 SQIVND (reference sequence). CDR3 nucleotide sequence: TGTGCCAGTACCCCAGACAGCCAAGAGACCCAGTACTTC. Translated, it gives CASTPDSQETQYF.

The chain links TRBV2 to TRBJ1-2, with TRBD1 identical over 7 bases. V shed 6 bases and J 4 bases; nucleotides not matched to a gene: 11. The germline gives CDR1 SNHLY, CDR2 FYNNEI. The CDR3 runs to 15 residues. CDR3 in amino acids: CASRSRRQGSYGYTF. The CDR3 DNA is TGTGCCAGCAGGTCCCGTCGACAGGGAAGCTATGGCTACACCTTC.

The chain combines TRBV7-9 with TRBJ2-7; 7 bases map to TRBD2. Germline loops: CDR1 SEHNR, CDR2 FQNEAQ (reference sequence). This CDR3 is built from 17 residues. The V and J ends lost 4 bases and 3 bases, in that order; junction bases with no gene match: 15. CDR3 nucleotides: TGTGCCAGCAGCTCAAACCGTGGGACTAACGCTTACTACGAGCAGTACTTC. Encoded protein: CASSSNRGTNAYYEQYF.

V usage is TRBV7-9 and J usage is TRBJ2-4; 8 bases align to TRBD2. V was pared by 5 bases and J by 1 base, with 4 bases of the junction left unmatched. The germline gives CDR1 SEHNR, CDR2 FQNEAQ (reference sequence). The CDR3 extends over 15 amino acids. CDR3 amino acids: CASSRGTRAKNIQYF. The CDR3 nucleotides read TGTGCCAGCAGCCGTGGGACTAGGGCCAAAAACATTCAGTACTTC.

This clone was counted a few times. V gene TRBV15 combines with J gene TRBJ1-4; TRBD1 aligns across 7 bases. This CDR3 spans 14 amino acids. Germline V lookup: CDR1 LNHNV, CDR2 YYDKDF (reference sequence). The J segment lost 8 bases and the V segment lost 4 bases, leaving 7 bases of the junction unmatched. DNA for the CDR3: TGTGCCACCAGCAAACAGGGGAACCGGGAAAAACTGTTTTTT. Its translation is CATSKQGNREKLFF.

The V and J genes are TRBV4-1 and TRBJ2-5; D perhaps matches TRBD1 (7 bases). The J call may be mistaken, given a closer DNA end match to TRBJ2-7. This CDR3 region has 16 residues. Germline V gives CDR1 MGHRA, CDR2 YSYEKL. CDR3 in amino acids: CASSQDRQGGHYEQYF. CDR3 bases: TGCGCCAGCAGCCAAGATCGGCAGGGGGGTCACTACGAGCAGTACTTC.

The chain is built from TRBV28 and TRBJ2-1, with 10 bases identical to TRBD2. J gave up 9 bases and V 6 bases, and 17 bases lay outside the gene matches. The germline V gene has CDR1 MDHEN and CDR2 SYDVKM. The CDR3 spans 17 residues. The DNA for the CDR3 is TGTGCCAGCAGCGGTGGAGTAATAGCGGGAGGCGATGTTGAGCAGTTCTTC. It specifies CASSGGVIAGGDVEQFF.

Concerning this clone itself: At one end, the junction sequence differs from germline, possibly due to a read error. V is TRBV28 and J is TRBJ1-3; D ambiguous. The CDR3 is made up of 12 amino acids. Germline assignment: CDR1 MDHEN and CDR2 SYDVKM. CDR3 sequence (DNA): TGTGCCAGCAAGGACTCTGGGAACACCATATATTTT. This encodes CASKDSGNTIYF.

This clone has only one observation. The gene calls are TRBV7-9 and TRBJ1-2; the D gene is possibly TRBD1 (5 bases). Trimming left V 2 bases short and J 4 bases short, with 11 bases between. Germline CDR1 and CDR2: SEHNR and FQNEAQ (reference sequence). The CDR3 extends over 14 amino acids. CDR3 in amino acids: CASSLSRESYGYTF. Written as DNA, the CDR3 is TGTGCCAGCAGCTTAAGCAGGGAAAGCTATGGCTACACCTTC.

In DNA form, the CDR3 reads TGCGCCAGCAGCCCGGGGTCGGCCGGGGCCAACGTCCTGACTTTC. Its translation is CASSPGSAGANVLTF. The rearrangement links TRBV5-1 to TRBJ2-6; TRBD2 is a possible D gene (5 bases). This CDR3 contains 15 residues. The germline V gene encodes CDR1 SGHRS and CDR2 YFSETQ. V gave up 4 bases and J gave up 4 bases, with 12 bases separating them.

The gene calls are TRBV19 and TRBJ2-6; 7 nucleotides agree with TRBD1. CDR1 and CDR2 (germline): LNHDA, SQIVND (reference sequence). CDR3 length equals 15 residues. The J segment lost 3 bases and the V segment lost 8 bases, leaving 7 bases of the junction unmatched. The CDR3, as DNA: TGTGCCAGTCTCGACAGGGTGCATGGGGCCAACGTCCTGACTTTC. Protein product: CASLDRVHGANVLTF.

About this clone itself: One junction end does not reproduce the germline sequence, and a read error may be involved. The rearrangement uses TRBV10-2 and TRBJ1-1; the D is unclear. CDR1 and CDR2 (germline): WSHSY, SAAADI. The CDR3 is made up of 12 amino acids. The CDR3 protein is CASSENSLLRLF. CDR3 coding DNA: TGCGCCAGCAGTGAGAACTCTCTCTTACGTCTCTTT.

The chain uses TRBV6-1 and TRBJ2-1; 9 bases align to TRBD2. J gave up 2 bases and V 6 bases, and 5 bases lay outside the gene matches. This CDR3 contains 15 residues. The germline CDR1 and CDR2 sequences are MNHNS and SASEGT. The CDR3 bases are TGTGCCAGCAGGGAGACTAGCGGAACCTACAATGAGCAGTTCTTC. It encodes CASRETSGTYNEQFF.

This chain uses TRBV28 with TRBJ2-1, with a weak D call TRBD2 (6 bases). Germline-derived CDR1 and CDR2 are MDHEN and SYDVKM. This CDR3 is 14 amino acids long. V lost 5 bases to trimming and J lost 10 bases, with 18 bases between them. The CDR3 region has the DNA TGTGCCAGCAGTAGCCCCGGGGGAAGGCGGGAGCAGTTCTTC. Translating it yields CASSSPGGRREQFF.

The rearrangement joins TRBV6-6 to TRBJ1-2, with D possibly TRBD1 on 5 matching bases. Trimming took off 6 bases at V and 2 bases at J, with 19 bases between the two ends. CDR3 size: 16 residues. Per the germline V gene, CDR1 is MNHNY and CDR2 is SVGAGI (reference sequence). CDR3 residues: CASSTLYGGGNYGYTF. The CDR3 DNA sequence: TGTGCCAGCAGCACCTTATACGGGGGGGGGAACTATGGCTACACCTTC.